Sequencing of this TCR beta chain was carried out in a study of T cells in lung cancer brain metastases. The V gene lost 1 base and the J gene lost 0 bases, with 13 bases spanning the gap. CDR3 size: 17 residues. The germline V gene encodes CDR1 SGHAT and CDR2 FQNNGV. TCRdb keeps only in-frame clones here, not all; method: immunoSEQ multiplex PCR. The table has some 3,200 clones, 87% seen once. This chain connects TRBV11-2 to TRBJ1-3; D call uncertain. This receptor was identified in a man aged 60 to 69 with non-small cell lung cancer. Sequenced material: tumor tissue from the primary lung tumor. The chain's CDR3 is CASSLVGRAFSGNTIYF. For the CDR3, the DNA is TGTGCCAGCAGCTTAGTGGGTAGAGCCTTCTCTGGAAACACCATATATTTT.